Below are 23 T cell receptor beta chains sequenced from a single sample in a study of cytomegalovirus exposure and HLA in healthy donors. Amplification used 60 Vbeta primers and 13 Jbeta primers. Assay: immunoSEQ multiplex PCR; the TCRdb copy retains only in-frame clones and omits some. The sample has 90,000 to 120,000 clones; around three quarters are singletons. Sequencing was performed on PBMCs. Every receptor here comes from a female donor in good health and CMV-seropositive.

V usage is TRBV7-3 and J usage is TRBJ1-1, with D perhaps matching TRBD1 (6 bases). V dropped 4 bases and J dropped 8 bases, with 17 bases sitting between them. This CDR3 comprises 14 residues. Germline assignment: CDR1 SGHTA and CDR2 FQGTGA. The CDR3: CASSSRGKTGEAFF. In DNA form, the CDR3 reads TGTGCCAGCAGCTCCCGTGGAAAGACAGGAGAAGCTTTCTTT.

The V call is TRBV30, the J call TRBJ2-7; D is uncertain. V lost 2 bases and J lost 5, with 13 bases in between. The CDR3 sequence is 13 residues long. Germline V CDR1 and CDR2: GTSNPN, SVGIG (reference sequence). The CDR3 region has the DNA TGTGCCTGGAGTCCTATTGCCTACGACGAGCAGTACTTC. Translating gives CAWSPIAYDEQYF. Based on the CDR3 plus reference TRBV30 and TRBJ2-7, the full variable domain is SQTIHQWPATLVQPVGSPLSLECTVEGTSNPNLYWYRQAAGRGLQLLFYSVGIGQISSEVPQNLSASRPQDRQFILSSKKLLLSDSGFYLCAWSPIAYDEQYFGPGTRLTVT.

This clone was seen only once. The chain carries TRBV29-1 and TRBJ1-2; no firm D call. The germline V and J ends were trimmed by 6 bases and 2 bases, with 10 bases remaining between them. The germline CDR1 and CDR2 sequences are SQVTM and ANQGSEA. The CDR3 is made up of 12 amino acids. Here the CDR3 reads CSVVSRNYGYTF. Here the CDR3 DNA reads TGCAGCGTGGTGAGCCGAAACTATGGCTACACCTTC.

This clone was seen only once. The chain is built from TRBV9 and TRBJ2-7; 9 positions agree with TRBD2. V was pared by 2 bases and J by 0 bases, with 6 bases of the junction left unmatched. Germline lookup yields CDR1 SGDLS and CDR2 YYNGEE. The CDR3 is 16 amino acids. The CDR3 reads CASSVAGLATSYEQYF. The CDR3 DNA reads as TGTGCCAGCAGCGTGGCCGGACTAGCGACCTCCTACGAGCAGTACTTC.

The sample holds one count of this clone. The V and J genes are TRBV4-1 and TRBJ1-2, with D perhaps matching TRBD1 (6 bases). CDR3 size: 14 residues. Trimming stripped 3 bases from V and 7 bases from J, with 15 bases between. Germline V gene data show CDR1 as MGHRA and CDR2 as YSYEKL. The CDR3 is CASSHTPKGVGYTF. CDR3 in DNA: TGCGCCAGCAGCCACACACCCAAGGGGGTTGGCTACACCTTC.

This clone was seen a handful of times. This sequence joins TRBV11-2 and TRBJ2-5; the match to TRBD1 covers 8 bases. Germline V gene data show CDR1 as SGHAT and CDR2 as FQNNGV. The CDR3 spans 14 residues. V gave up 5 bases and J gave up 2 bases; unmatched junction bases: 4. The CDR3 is CASSPRQGQETQYF. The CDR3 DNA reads TGTGCCAGCAGCCCCCGACAGGGGCAAGAGACCCAGTACTTC.

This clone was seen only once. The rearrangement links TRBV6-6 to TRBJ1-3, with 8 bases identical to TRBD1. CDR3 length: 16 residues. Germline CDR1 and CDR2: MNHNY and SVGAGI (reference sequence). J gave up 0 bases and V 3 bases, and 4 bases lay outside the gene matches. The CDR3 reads CASSYQGQVSGNTIYF. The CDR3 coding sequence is TGTGCCAGCAGTTATCAGGGACAGGTCTCTGGAAACACCATATATTTT.

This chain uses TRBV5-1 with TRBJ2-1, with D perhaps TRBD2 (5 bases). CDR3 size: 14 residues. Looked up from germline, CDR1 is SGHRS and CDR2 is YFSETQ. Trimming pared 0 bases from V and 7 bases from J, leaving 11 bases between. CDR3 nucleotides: TGCGCCAGCAGCTTGGCAGGACTTCCGAATGAGCAGTTCTTC. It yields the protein CASSLAGLPNEQFF. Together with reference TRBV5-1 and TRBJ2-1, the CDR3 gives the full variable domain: KAGVTQTPRYLIKTRGQQVTLSCSPISGHRSVSWYQQTPGQGLQFLFEYFSETQRNKGNFPGRFSGRQFSNSRSEMNVSTLELGDSALYLCASSLAGLPNEQFFGPGTRLTVL.

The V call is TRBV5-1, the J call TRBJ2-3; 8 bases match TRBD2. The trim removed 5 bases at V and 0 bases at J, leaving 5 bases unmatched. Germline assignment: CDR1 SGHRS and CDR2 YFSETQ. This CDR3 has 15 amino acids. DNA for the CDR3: TGCGCCAGCAGAGATCCTAGCGGGAGCACAGATACGCAGTATTTT. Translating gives CASRDPSGSTDTQYF.

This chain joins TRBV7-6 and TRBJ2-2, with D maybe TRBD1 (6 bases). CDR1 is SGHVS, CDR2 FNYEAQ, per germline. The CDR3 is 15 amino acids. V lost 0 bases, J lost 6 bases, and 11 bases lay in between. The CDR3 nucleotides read TGTGCCAGCAGCTTAGCGACAGGAAATCCCGGGGAGCTGTTTTTT. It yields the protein CASSLATGNPGELFF.

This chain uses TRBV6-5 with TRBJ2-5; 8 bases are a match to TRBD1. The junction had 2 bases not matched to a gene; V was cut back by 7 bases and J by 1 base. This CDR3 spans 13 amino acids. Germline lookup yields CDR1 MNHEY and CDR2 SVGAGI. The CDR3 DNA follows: TGTGCCAGCACCGGGACAGGCCAAGAGACCCAGTACTTC. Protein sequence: CASTGTGQETQYF.

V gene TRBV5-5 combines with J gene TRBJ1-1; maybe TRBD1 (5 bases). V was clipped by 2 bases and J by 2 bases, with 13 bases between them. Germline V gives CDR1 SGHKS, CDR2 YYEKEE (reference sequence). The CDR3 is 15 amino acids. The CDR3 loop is CASSFLSGGNTEAFF. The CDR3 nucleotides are TGTGCCAGCAGCTTTTTGTCGGGGGGAAACACTGAAGCTTTCTTT. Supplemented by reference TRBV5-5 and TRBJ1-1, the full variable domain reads DAGVTQSPTHLIKTRGQQVTLRCSPISGHKSVSWYQQVLGQGPQFIFQYYEKEERGRGNFPDRFSARQFPNYSSELNVNALLLGDSALYLCASSFLSGGNTEAFFGQGTRLTVV.

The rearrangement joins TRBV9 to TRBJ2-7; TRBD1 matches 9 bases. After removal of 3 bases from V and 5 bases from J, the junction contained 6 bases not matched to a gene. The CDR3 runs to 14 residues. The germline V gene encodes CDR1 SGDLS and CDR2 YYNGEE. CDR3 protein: CASSDGTGLDEQYF. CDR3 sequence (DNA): TGTGCCAGCAGCGACGGGACAGGGTTAGACGAGCAGTACTTC.

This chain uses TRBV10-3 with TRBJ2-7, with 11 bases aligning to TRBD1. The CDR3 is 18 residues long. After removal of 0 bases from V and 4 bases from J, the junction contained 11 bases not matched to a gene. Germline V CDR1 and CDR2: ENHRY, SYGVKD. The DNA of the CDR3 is TGTGCCATCAGTGAGTCCTTGGGGACAGGGGGTGCCCTTTACGAGCAGTACTTC. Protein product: CAISESLGTGGALYEQYF.

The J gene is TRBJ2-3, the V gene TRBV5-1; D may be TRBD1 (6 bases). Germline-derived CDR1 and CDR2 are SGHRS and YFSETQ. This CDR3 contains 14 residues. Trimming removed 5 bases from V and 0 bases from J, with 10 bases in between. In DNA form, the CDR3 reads TGCGCCAGCAGGGACAGTCTTAGCACAGATACGCAGTATTTT. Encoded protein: CASRDSLSTDTQYF.

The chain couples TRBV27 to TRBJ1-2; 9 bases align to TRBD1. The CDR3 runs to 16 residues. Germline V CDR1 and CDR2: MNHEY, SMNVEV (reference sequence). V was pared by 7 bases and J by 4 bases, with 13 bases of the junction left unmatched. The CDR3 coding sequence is TGTGCCAGCACTCTAAGGCTTGGACAGGGGATCTATGGCTACACCTTC. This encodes CASTLRLGQGIYGYTF.

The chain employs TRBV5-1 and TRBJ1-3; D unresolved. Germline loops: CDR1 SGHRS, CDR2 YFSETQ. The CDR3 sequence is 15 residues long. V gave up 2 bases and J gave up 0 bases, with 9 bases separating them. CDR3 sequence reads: CASSFHGDSGNTIYF. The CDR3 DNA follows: TGCGCCAGCAGCTTCCACGGAGACTCTGGAAACACCATATATTTT. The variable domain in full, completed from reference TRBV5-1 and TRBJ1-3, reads KAGVTQTPRYLIKTRGQQVTLSCSPISGHRSVSWYQQTPGQGLQFLFEYFSETQRNKGNFPGRFSGRQFSNSRSEMNVSTLELGDSALYLCASSFHGDSGNTIYFGEGSWLTVV.

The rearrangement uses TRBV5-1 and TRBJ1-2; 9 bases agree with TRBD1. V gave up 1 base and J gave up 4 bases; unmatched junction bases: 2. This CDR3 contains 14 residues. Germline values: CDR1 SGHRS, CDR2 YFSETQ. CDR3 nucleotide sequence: TGCGCCAGCAGCTTGACGACAGGGGGCTATGGCTACACCTTC. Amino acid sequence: CASSLTTGGYGYTF.

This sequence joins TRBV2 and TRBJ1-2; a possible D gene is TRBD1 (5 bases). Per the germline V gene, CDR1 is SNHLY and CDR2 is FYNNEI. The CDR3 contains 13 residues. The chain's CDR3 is CAGEEGSNYGYTF. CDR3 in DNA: TGTGCAGGGGAGGAGGGCTCTAACTATGGCTACACCTTC.

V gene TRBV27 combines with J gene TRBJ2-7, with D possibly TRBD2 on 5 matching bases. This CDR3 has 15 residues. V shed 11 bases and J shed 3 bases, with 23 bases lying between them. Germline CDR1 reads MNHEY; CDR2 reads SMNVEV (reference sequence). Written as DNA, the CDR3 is TGTGCCTCAGGTGGGCGGACTGACACCTTCTACGAGCAGTACTTC. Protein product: CASGGRTDTFYEQYF.

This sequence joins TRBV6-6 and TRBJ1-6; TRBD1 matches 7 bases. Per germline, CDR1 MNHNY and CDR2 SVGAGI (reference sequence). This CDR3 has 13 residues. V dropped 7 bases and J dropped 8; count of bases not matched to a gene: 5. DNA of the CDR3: TGTGCCAGCAATCAGGGGGTACATTCACCCCTCCACTTT. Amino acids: CASNQGVHSPLHF.

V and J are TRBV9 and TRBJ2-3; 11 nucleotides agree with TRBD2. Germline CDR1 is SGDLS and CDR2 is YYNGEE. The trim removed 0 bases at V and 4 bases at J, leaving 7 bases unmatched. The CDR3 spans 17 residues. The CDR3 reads CASSVVGSGRAADTQYF. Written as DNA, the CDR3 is TGTGCCAGCAGCGTAGTGGGTAGCGGGAGGGCTGCAGATACGCAGTATTTT.

CDR3 in DNA: TGTGCCAGTAGAGGGACAGGGAGGGGACCCTACGAGCAGTACTTC. Amino acid sequence: CASRGTGRGPYEQYF. The gene calls are TRBV19 and TRBJ2-7, with TRBD1 matching over 9 bases. Looked up from germline, CDR1 is LNHDA and CDR2 is SQIVND (reference sequence). The junction had 8 bases not matched to a gene; V was cut back by 6 bases and J by 2 bases. CDR3 length equals 15 residues.